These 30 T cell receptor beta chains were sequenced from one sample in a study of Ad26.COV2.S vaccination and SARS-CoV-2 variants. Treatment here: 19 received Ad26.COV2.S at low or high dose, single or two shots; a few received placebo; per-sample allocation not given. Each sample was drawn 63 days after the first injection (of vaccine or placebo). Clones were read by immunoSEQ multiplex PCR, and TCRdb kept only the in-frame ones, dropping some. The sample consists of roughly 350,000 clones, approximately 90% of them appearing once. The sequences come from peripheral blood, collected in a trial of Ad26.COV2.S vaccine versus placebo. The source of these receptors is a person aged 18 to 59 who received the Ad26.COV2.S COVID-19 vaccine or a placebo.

This CDR3 is CASSLDRNNEKLFF. The CDR3 DNA is TGTGCCAGCAGCTTGGACAGGAATAATGAAAAACTGTTTTTT. This chain joins TRBV2 and TRBJ1-4; TRBD1 aligns across 7 bases. This CDR3 contains 14 residues. J was trimmed by 4 bases and V by 6 bases; bases with no gene match: 5. The V gene's germline CDR1 is SNHLY and CDR2 FYNNEI.

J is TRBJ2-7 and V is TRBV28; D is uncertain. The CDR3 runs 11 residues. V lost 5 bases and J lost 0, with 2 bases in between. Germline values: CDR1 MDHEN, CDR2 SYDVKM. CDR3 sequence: CASSGSYEQYF. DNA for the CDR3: TGTGCCAGCAGTGGCTCCTACGAGCAGTACTTC.

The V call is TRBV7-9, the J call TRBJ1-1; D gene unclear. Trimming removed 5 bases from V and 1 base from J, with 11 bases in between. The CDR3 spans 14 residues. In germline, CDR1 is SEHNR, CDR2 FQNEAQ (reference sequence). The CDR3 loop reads CASSQSVENTEAFF. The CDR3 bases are TGTGCCAGCAGCCAAAGTGTCGAGAACACTGAAGCTTTCTTT.

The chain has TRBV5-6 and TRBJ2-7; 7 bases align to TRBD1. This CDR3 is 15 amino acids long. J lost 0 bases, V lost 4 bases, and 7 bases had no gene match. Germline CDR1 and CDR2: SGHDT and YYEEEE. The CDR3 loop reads CASSTPGQSSYEQYF. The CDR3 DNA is TGTGCCAGCAGCACACCGGGACAGAGCTCCTACGAGCAGTACTTC.

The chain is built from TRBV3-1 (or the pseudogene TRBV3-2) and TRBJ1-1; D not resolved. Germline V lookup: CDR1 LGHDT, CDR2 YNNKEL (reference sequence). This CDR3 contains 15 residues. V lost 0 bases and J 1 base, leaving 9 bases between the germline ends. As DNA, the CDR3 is TGTGCCAGCAGCCAAGATGCCGCAGGGAACACTGAAGCTTTCTTT. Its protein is CASSQDAAGNTEAFF.

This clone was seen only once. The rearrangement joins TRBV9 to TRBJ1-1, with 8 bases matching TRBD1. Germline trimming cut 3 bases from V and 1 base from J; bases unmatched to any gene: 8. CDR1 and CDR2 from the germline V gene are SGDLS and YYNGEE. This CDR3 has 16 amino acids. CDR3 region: CASSAARGTGNTEAFF. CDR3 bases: TGTGCCAGCAGCGCGGCCCGGGGGACAGGGAACACTGAAGCTTTCTTT.

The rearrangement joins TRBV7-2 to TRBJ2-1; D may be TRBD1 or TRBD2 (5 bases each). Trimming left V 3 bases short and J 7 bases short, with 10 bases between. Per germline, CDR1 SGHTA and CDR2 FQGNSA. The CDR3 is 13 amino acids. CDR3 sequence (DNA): TGTGCCAGCAGCTTGATCTGGGGGAATGAGCAGTTCTTC. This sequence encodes CASSLIWGNEQFF.

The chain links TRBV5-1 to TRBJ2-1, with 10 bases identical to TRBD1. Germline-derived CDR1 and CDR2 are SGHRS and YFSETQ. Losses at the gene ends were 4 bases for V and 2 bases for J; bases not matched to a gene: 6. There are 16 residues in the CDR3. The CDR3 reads CASSPRTGGAYNEQFF. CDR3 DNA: TGCGCCAGCAGCCCCCGGACAGGGGGGGCCTACAATGAGCAGTTCTTC.

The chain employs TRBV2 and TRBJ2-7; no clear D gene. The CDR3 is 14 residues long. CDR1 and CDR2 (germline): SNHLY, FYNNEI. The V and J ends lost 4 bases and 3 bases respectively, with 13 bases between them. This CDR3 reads CASSGSRSFYEQYF. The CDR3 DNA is TGTGCCAGCAGTGGGTCGAGGTCTTTCTACGAGCAGTACTTC.

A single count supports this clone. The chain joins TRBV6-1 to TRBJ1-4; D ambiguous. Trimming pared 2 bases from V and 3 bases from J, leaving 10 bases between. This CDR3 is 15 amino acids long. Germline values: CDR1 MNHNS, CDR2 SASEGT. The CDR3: CASSEIWAANEKLFF. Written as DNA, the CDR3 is TGTGCCAGCAGTGAAATATGGGCGGCTAATGAAAAACTGTTTTTT.

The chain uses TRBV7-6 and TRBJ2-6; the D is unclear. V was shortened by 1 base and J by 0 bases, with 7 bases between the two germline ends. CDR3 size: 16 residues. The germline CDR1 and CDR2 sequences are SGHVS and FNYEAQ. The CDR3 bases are TGTGCCAGCAGCTTAGGGCATAGCTCTGGGGCCAACGTCCTGACTTTC. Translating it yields CASSLGHSSGANVLTF.

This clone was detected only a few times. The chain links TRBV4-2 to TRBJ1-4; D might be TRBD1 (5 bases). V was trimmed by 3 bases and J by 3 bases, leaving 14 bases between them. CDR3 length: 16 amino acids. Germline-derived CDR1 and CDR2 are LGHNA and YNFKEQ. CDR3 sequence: CASSQEAGYPNEKLFF. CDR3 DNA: TGTGCCAGCAGCCAGGAGGCAGGGTATCCTAATGAAAAACTGTTTTTT.

The CDR3, as DNA: TGCGCCAGCAGCTTGGGCGACGCCAATGAAAAACTGTTTTTT. The encoded protein is CASSLGDANEKLFF. The V gene is TRBV5-1, the J gene TRBJ1-4; no clear D. This CDR3 is built from 14 residues. The V and J ends lost 0 bases and 5 bases respectively, with 8 bases between them. Germline CDR1 is SGHRS and CDR2 is YFSETQ.

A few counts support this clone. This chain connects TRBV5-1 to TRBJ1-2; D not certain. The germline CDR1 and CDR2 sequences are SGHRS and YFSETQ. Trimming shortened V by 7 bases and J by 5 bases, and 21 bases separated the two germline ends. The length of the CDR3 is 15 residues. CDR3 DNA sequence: TGCGCCAGCTCCATCGATGCGGAAGTGACTTATGGCTACACCTTC. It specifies CASSIDAEVTYGYTF.

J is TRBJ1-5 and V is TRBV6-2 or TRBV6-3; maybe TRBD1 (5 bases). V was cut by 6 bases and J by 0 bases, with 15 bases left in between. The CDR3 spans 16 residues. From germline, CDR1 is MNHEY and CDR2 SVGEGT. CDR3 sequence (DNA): TGTGCCAGCAGCCCTCTGACAGTAGATAGCAATCAGCCCCAGCATTTT. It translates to CASSPLTVDSNQPQHF.

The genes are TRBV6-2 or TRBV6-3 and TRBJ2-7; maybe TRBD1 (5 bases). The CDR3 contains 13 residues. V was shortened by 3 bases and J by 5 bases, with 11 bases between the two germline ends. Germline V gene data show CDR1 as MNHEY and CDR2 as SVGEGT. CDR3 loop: CASSYQGSDEQYF. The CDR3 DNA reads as TGTGCCAGCAGTTATCAGGGTTCTGACGAGCAGTACTTC.

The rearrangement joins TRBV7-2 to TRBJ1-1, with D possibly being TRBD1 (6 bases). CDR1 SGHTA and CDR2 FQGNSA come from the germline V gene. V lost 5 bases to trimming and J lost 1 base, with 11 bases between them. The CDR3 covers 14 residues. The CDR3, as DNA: TGTGCCAGCAGCCCGGGGGCTTGGAACACTGAAGCTTTCTTT. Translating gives CASSPGAWNTEAFF.

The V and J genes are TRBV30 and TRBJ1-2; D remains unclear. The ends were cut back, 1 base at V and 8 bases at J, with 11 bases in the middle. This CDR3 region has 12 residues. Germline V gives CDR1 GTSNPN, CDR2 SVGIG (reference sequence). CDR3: CAWSDRRGGYTF. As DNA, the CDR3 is TGTGCCTGGAGTGATAGACGAGGAGGCTACACCTTC.

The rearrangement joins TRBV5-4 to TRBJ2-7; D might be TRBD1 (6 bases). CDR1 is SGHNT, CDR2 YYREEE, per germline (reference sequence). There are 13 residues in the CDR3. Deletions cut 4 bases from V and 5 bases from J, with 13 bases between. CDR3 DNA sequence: TGTGCCAGCAGCCAGACGACAGGACACGAGCAGTACTTC. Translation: CASSQTTGHEQYF.

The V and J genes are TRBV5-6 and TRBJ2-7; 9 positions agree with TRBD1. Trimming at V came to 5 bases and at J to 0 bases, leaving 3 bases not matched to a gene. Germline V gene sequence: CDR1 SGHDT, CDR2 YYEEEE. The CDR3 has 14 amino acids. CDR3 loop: CASSRDRVSYEQYF. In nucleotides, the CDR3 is TGTGCCAGCAGTCGGGACAGGGTCTCCTACGAGCAGTACTTC.

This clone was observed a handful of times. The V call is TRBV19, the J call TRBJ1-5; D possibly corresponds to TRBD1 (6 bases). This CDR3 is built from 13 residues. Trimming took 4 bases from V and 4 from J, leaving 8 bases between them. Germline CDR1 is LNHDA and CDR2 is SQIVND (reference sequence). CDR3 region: CASSTQGNQPQHF. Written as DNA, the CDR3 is TGTGCCAGTAGTACTCAGGGGAATCAGCCCCAGCATTTT.

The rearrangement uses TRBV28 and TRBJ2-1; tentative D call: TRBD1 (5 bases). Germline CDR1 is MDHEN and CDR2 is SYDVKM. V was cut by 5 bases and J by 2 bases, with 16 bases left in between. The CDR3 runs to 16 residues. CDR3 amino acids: CASSPTTGKTYNEQFF. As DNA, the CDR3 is TGTGCCAGCAGTCCTACTACAGGCAAAACCTACAATGAGCAGTTCTTC.

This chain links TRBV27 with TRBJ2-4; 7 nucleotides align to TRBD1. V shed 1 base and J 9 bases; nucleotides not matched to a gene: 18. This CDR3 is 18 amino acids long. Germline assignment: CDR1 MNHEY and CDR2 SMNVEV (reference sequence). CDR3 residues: CASSLWPTSTGRTVIQYF. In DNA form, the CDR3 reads TGTGCCAGCAGTTTATGGCCCACATCGACAGGGAGAACTGTCATTCAGTACTTC.

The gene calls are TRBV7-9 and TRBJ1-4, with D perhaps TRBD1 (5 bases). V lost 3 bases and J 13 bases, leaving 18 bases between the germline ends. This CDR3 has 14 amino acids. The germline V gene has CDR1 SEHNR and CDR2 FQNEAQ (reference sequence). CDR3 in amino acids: CASSFDLVRGVLFF. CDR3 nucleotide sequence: TGTGCCAGCAGCTTCGATCTCGTTCGGGGGGTACTGTTTTTT.

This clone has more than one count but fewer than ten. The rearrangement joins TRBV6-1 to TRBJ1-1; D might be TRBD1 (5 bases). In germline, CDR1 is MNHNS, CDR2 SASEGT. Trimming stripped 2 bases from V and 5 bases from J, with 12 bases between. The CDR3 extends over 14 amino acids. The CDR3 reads CASSEYRWGTEAFF. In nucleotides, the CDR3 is TGTGCCAGCAGTGAATATCGGTGGGGGACTGAAGCTTTCTTT.

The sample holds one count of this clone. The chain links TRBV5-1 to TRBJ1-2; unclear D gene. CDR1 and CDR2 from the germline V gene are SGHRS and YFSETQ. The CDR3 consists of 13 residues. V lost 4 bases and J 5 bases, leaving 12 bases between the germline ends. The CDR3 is CASSAELGYGYTF. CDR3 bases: TGCGCCAGCAGCGCCGAATTGGGGTATGGCTACACCTTC. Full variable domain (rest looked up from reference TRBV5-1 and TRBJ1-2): KAGVTQTPRYLIKTRGQQVTLSCSPISGHRSVSWYQQTPGQGLQFLFEYFSETQRNKGNFPGRFSGRQFSNSRSEMNVSTLELGDSALYLCASSAELGYGYTFGSGTRLTVV.

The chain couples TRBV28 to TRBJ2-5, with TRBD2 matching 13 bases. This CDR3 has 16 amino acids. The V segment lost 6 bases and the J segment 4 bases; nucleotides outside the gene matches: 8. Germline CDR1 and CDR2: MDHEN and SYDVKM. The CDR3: CASSPLAGGPGETQYF. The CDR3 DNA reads TGTGCCAGCAGCCCACTAGCGGGAGGGCCAGGAGAGACCCAGTACTTC. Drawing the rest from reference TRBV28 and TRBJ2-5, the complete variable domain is DVKVTQSSRYLVKRTGEKVFLECVQDMDHENMFWYRQDPGLGLRLIYFSYDVKMKEKGDIPEGYSVSREKKERFSLILESASTNQTSMYLCASSPLAGGPGETQYFGPGTRLLVL.

CDR3 loop: CASSSENRGTGELFF. CDR3 DNA: TGTGCCAGCAGCTCAGAAAACAGGGGCACCGGGGAGCTGTTTTTT. The chain couples TRBV13 to TRBJ2-2, with 7 bases that match TRBD1. Looked up from germline, CDR1 is PRHDT and CDR2 is FYEKMQ (reference sequence). V dropped 4 bases and J dropped 4; count of bases not matched to a gene: 6. This CDR3 comprises 15 residues.

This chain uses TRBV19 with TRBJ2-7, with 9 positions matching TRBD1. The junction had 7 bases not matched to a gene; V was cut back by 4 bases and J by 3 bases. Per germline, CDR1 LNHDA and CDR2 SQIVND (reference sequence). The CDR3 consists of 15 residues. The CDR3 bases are TGTGCCAGTAGTACAGCCGGGACAGGGAGCTACGAGCAGTACTTC. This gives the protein CASSTAGTGSYEQYF.

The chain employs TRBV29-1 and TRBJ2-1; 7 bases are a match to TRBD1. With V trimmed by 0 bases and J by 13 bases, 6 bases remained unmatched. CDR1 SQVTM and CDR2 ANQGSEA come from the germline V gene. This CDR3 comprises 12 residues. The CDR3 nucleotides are TGCAGCGTTGAAGATCTCAGGACAGGACAGTTCTTC. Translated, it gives CSVEDLRTGQFF.